Reported below is one T cell receptor (beta chain). What it recognizes is unknown. V was clipped by 3 bases and J by 3 bases; unmatched bases: 7. Germline values: CDR1 GTSNPN, CDR2 SVGIG (reference sequence). This CDR3 has 15 residues. In the original analysis: From ImmunoSEQ came sequences covering only the junction and carrying no quality scores, so filtering differed. Libraries were prepared by immunoSEQ multiplex PCR; TCRdb keeps only in-frame clonotypes and omits some of them. V and J calls and clone size are as listed in that table; D and trimming were resolved from the DNA. The repertoire includes more than 2 million clones, roughly 96% of them detected once, and 0.1% to 0.15% sits in the top ten. This sample was taken from a study of shared clonotypes between healthy human individuals. Overall study results and limits: Roughly 5% of naive CD4 clonotypes were shared across four donors. Naive subsets typically showed greater estimated richness than memory subsets.

Among the donors, all were Caucasian adults who lived in Nashville, Tennessee. The source is a man aged 18 to 35 in good health. The chain links TRBV30 to TRBJ2-7, with 11 bases lining up with TRBD2. Sequencing was carried out using naive CD4+ T cells sorted from blood. The subset is: CD45RA+ positively selected. The DNA for the CDR3 is TGTGCCTGGAGGGTAGCGGGGGGGCAGGACTACGAGCAGTACTTC. Translating gives CAWRVAGGQDYEQYF.